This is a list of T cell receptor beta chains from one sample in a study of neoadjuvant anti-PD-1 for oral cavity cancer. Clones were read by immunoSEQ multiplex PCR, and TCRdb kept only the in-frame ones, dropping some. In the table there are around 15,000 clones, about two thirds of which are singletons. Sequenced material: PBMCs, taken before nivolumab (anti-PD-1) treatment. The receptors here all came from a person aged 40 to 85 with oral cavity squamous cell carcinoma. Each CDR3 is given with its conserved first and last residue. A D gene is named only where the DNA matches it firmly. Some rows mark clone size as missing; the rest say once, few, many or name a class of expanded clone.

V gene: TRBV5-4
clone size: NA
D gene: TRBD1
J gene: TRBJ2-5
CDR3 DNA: TGTGCCAGCAGCTTAGACCGGGACAGACAAGAGACCCAGTACTTC
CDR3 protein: CASSLDRDRQETQYF

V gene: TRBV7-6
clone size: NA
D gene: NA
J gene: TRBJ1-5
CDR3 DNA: TGTGCCAGCAGCTTAGTTCCGGGTACCAATCAGCCCCAGCATTTT
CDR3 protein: CASSLVPGTNQPQHF

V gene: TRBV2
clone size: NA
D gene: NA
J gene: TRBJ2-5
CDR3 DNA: TGTGCCAGCAGCGCTATGGGACTCAAACGACAAGAGACCCAGTACTTC
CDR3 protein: CASSAMGLKRQETQYF

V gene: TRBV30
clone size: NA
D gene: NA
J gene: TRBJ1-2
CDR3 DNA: TGTGCCTGGAGTGTACTCCCACTTGATGGCTACACCTTC
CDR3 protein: CAWSVLPLDGYTF

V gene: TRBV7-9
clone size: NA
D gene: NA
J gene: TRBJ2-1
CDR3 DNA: TGTGCCAGCAGCGCGTCGGGGGGCCATTCCTGGAATGAGCAGTTCTTC
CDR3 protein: CASSASGGHSWNEQFF

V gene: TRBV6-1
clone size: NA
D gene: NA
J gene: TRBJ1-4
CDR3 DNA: TGTGCCAGCAGTGAAGGTTTGGCAGGGACTAATGAAAAACTGTTTTTT
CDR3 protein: CASSEGLAGTNEKLFF

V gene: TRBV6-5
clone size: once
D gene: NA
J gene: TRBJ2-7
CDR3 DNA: TGTGCCAGTTCCGGGACGGCCTACGAGCAGTACTTC
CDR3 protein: CASSGTAYEQYF

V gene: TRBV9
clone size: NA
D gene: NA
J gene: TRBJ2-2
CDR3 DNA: TGTGCCAGCAGCGTAGCTGGGGGGTACGGGGAGCTGTTTTTT
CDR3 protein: CASSVAGGYGELFF

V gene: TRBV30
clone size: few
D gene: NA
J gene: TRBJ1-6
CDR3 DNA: TGTGCCCGCGGACCGGGACGCCATAATTCACCCCTCCACTTT
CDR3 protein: CARGPGRHNSPLHF

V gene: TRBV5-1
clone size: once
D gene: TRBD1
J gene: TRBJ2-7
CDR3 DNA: TGCGCCAGCAGCACGACCGGACAGGATTACGAGCAGTACTTC
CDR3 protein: CASSTTGQDYEQYF

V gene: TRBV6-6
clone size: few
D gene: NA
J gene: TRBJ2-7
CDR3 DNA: TGTGCCAGCAGTCAGGCGTACGAGCAGTACTTC
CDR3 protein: CASSQAYEQYF

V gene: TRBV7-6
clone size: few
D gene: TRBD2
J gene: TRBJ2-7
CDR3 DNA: TGTGCCAGCAGCCAAAAGACTAGCAGCTACGAGCAGTACTTC
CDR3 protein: CASSQKTSSYEQYF

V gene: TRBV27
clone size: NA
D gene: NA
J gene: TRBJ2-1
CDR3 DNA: TGTGCCAGCAAGGGATTGTACAATGAGCAGTTCTTC
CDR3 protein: CASKGLYNEQFF

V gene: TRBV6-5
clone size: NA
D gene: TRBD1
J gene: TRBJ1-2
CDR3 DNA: TGTGCCAGCAGTTCGGGACAGACCTATGGCTACACCTTC
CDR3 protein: CASSSGQTYGYTF

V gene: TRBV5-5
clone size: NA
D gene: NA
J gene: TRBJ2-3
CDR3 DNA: TGTGCCAGCAACTTTGATCCTGGAACAGAAACGCAGTATTTT
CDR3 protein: CASNFDPGTETQYF

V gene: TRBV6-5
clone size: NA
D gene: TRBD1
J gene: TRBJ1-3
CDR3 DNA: TGTGCCGGCCGTCTCGAGACAGGGCAAAACACCATATATTTT
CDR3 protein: CAGRLETGQNTIYF

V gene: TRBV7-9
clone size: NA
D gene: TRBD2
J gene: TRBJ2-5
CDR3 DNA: TGTGCCAGCAGCCAACGCGCGGGGGAAAAAGAGACCCAGTACTTC
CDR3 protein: CASSQRAGEKETQYF

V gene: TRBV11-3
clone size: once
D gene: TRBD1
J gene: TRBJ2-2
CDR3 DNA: TGTGCCAGCAGCGGGGGCACAGGGGACAGCAACACCGGGGAGCTGTTTTTT
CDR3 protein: CASSGGTGDSNTGELFF

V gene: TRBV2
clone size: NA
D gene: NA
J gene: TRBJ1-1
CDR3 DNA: TGTGCCAGCAGTGTAGCGGCAGAAACTACGACCGGGAACACTGAAGCTTTCTTT
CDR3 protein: CASSVAAETTTGNTEAFF

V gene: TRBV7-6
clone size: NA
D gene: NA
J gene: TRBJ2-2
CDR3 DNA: TGTGCCAGCAGCTTAGGGTACCGGGGCAGTCGTCCCGGGGAGCTGTTTTTT
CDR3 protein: CASSLGYRGSRPGELFF

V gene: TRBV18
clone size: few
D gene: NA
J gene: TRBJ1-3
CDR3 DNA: TGTGCCAGCTCATCAGGAGGACCCATATATTTT
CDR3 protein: CASSSGGPIYF

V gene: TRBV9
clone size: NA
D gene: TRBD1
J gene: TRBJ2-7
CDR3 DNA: TGTGCCAGCAGCGTAGGGTGGACAGGGACTTACGAGCAGTACTTC
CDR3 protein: CASSVGWTGTYEQYF

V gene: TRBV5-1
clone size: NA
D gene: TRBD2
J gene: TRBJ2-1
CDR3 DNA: TGCGCCAGCAGCTTACGGCGGGAGGGCAGGGGCGAGCAGTTCTTC
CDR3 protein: CASSLRREGRGEQFF

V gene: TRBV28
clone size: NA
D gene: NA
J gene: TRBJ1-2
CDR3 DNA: TGTGCCAGCAGAGGAGCCAGCTTCTATGGCTACACCTTC
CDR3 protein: CASRGASFYGYTF